This T cell receptor beta chain appears in the sequencing data of a study of neurological immune-mediated disorders. Notes on the study in general: No sharing of CDR3 amino acid sequences was observed among expanded clones across subjects, suggesting private repertoires in all groups.

The V and J ends lost 4 bases and 7 bases, in that order; junction bases with no gene match: 12. Germline V gene data show CDR1 as SGHVS and CDR2 as FQNEAQ. The CDR3 runs 17 residues. cDNA was made by 5'RACE with 10-nucleotide random UMIs. TCRdb re-analysed the 5' RACE reads in MiXCR, keeping a single row per CDR3 protein. The data hold roughly 56,000 distinct CDR3 sequences, with over 9.5% observed a single time. In Maryland, USA, blood bank volunteers were the healthy controls. For the unsorted libraries, 2 million PBMCs stored at -80 C served as input. The table lists this clonotype with many counts. Its target is not known.

Sequencing was performed on PBMCs. This clonotype originated in a man aged 55 to 69 in good health. V usage is TRBV7-8 and J usage is TRBJ2-1; 11 nucleotides align to TRBD2. This CDR3 reads CASSSFSGGAWGNEQFF. DNA for the CDR3: TGTGCCAGCAGCTCCTTTAGCGGGGGGGCCTGGGGGAATGAGCAGTTCTTC.